Described below is a single T cell receptor (beta chain) sequence and its context. Healthy Russian Caucasian donors spanned ages about 6 to 100 years. This sample was taken from a study of blood T cells in healthy people across ages. The germline V gene has CDR1 DFQATT and CDR2 SNEGSKA (reference sequence). Trimming took 0 bases from V and 8 from J, leaving 16 bases between them. This CDR3 contains 14 residues. Alongside a J-beta primer mix, a sample-barcoded 5' primer served in a second PCR lasting about 7 to 11 cycles. In TCRdb, the 5' RACE reads were re-called with MiXCR into one record per CDR3 protein. The sample records some 1.6 million distinct CDR3 sequences, about 31% being singletons.

This TCR was sampled from a woman aged 30 to 39 in good health. The sample taken for sequencing was blood. The chain recombines TRBV20-1 with TRBJ1-2, with a possible D match to TRBD1 (6 bases). The CDR3 coding sequence is TGCAGTGCTAGAGAATTGTGGGGGCGCGACGGCTACACCTTC. It yields the protein CSARELWGRDGYTF.